Listed here are 9 T cell receptor beta chains from one sample, sequenced in a study of T-cell reconstitution after alpha-beta-depleted transplantation in children. The TCRbeta library incorporated unique molecular identifiers. TCRdb processed the PCR reads anew with MiXCR; each CDR3 protein has one entry. In the table there are 250,000 to 350,000 distinct CDR3 sequences, 20% to 30% of which are singletons. This sample comprised PBMCs, mostly from graft donor cells, obtained 180 days after TCRalphabeta/CD19-depleted stem cell transplant. The receptors were gathered from a male patient aged 10-17 years who had a stem cell transplant for acute lymphoblastic leukemia, so the T cells may come from the graft donor.

The chain couples TRBV27 to TRBJ2-3; perhaps TRBD2 as D (8 bases). Germline V gene data show CDR1 as MNHEY and CDR2 as SMNVEV (reference sequence). V gave up 6 bases and J gave up 4 bases, with 14 bases separating them. The CDR3 covers 14 residues. The CDR3 loop is CASRPGGGPDTQYF. CDR3 DNA sequence: TGTGCCAGCAGACCGGGAGGGGGCCCAGATACGCAGTATTTT.

This clonotype has ten or more counts. This sequence joins TRBV5-1 and TRBJ1-1; D is perhaps TRBD1 (6 bases). The germline V and J ends were trimmed by 4 bases and 4 bases, with 14 bases remaining between them. This CDR3 comprises 14 residues. Germline V CDR1 and CDR2: SGHRS, YFSETQ. The CDR3 region is CASSPRGGITEAFF. CDR3 sequence (DNA): TGCGCCAGCAGCCCCAGAGGGGGGATCACTGAAGCTTTCTTT. Based on the CDR3 plus reference TRBV5-1 and TRBJ1-1, the full variable domain is KAGVTQTPRYLIKTRGQQVTLSCSPISGHRSVSWYQQTPGQGLQFLFEYFSETQRNKGNFPGRFSGRQFSNSRSEMNVSTLELGDSALYLCASSPRGGITEAFFGQGTRLTVV.

This clonotype was seen only a few times. The V and J genes are TRBV29-1 and TRBJ2-7; tentative D call: TRBD1 (6 bases). V was cut by 4 bases and J by 0 bases, with 10 bases left in between. The CDR3 has 13 amino acids. Germline V lookup: CDR1 SQVTM, CDR2 ANQGSEA. This chain's CDR3 is CSVGRGHSYEQYF. The CDR3 DNA reads as TGCAGCGTTGGACGGGGACACTCCTACGAGCAGTACTTC.

This sequence joins TRBV6-5 and TRBJ2-1; 12 bases map to TRBD2. CDR1 and CDR2 (germline): MNHEY, SVGAGI. The J segment lost 8 bases and the V segment lost 4 bases, leaving 6 bases of the junction unmatched. This CDR3 spans 15 amino acids. The CDR3 nucleotides are TGTGCCAGCAGTTTGCTGACTAGCGGGAGCCATGAGCAGTTCTTC. Translating gives CASSLLTSGSHEQFF.

This clonotype was counted ten times or more. J is TRBJ1-2 and V is TRBV7-9; D is unresolved. V was trimmed by 5 bases and J by 4 bases, leaving 11 bases between them. CDR1 is SEHNR, CDR2 FQNEAQ, per germline (reference sequence). The CDR3 is 13 residues long. CDR3 coding DNA: TGTGCCAGCAGCCCCCGGGATCTCTATGGCTACACCTTC. Protein sequence: CASSPRDLYGYTF.

The J gene is TRBJ2-5, the V gene TRBV28; D ambiguous. The V end lost 7 bases, the J end lost 5 bases, and 26 bases lay between the germline ends. The germline gives CDR1 MDHEN, CDR2 SYDVKM. The CDR3 consists of 17 residues. Here the CDR3 reads CASKPTGSLGPRETQYF. The CDR3, as DNA: TGTGCCAGCAAACCCACCGGCTCTCTTGGTCCTAGGGAGACCCAGTACTTC.

The CDR3 is CATSVWEGNTEAFF. CDR3 sequence (DNA): TGTGCCACCAGTGTATGGGAGGGGAACACTGAAGCTTTCTTT. The chain uses TRBV24-1 and TRBJ1-1; D is unresolved. The CDR3 spans 14 residues. Per germline, CDR1 KGHDR and CDR2 SFDVKD. The ends were cut back, 5 bases at V and 1 base at J, with 10 bases in the middle.

This clonotype was counted ten times or more. At one boundary the junction diverges from the germline segment, which might be a read error. The chain carries TRBV12-3 or TRBV12-4 and TRBJ1-1, with 7 bases that match TRBD1. The CDR3 has 12 residues. The CDR3 nucleotides read TGTGCCAGCAGCTTAGGGGGCCCTGAAGCTTTCTTT. Protein product: CASSLGGPEAFF.

The chain employs TRBV6-1 and TRBJ1-1, with TRBD1 identical over 8 bases. CDR1 is MNHNS and CDR2 is SASEGT in the germline V gene. The CDR3 is 17 residues long. J lost 1 base, V lost 1 base, and 8 bases had no gene match. CDR3 nucleotide sequence: TGTGCCAGCAGTGAAGGTCCCGGGACAGGACCGAACACTGAAGCTTTCTTT. Encoded protein: CASSEGPGTGPNTEAFF.